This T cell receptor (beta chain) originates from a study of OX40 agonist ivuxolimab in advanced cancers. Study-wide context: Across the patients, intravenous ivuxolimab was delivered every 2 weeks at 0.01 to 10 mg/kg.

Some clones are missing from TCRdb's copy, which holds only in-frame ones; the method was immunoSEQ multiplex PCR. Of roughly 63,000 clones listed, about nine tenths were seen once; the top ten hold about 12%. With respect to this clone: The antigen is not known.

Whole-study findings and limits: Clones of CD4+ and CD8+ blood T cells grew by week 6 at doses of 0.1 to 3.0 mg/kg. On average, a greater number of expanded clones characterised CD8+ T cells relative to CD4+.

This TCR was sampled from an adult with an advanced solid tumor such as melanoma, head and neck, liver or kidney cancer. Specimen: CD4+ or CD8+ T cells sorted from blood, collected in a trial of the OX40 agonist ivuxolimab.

CDR3 nucleotides: TGTGCCAGCAGCTCGGGACAGGGTGAGACTGAAGCTTTCTTT. It translates to CASSSGQGETEAFF. The chain combines TRBV7-8 with TRBJ1-1; 9 bases agree with TRBD1. The CDR3 length is 14 residues. Unmatched junction bases numbered 5, after V lost 4 bases and J lost 5 bases. Germline CDR1 SGHVS, CDR2 FQNEAQ. The full variable domain, with the rest looked up from reference TRBV7-8 and TRBJ1-1, is GAGVSQSPRYKVAKRGQDVALRCDPISGHVSLFWYQQALGQGPEFLTYFQNEAQLDKSGLPSDRFFAERPEGSVSTLKIQRTQQEDSAVYLCASSSGQGETEAFFGQGTRLTVV.